This T cell receptor beta chain stems from a study of shared clonotypes between healthy human individuals. Study as a whole: The donor group consisted of a couple of women and a few men, aged 18 to 49.

Donors were healthy HIV-negative adults without recent acute infections or vaccinations. The data were produced by immunoSEQ multiplex PCR, yet TCRdb's version contains in-frame clones alone and is incomplete. This table holds 950,000 to 1,100,000 clones, about 74% found once. V lost 4 bases and J 2 bases, leaving 9 bases between the germline ends. The germline V gene has CDR1 SNHLY and CDR2 FYNNEI. CDR3 length: 15 residues. The sequence derives from a man between 18 and 29 years old in good health. This chain joins TRBV2 and TRBJ2-6, with unresolved D. The specimen sequenced was memory CD4+ T cells sorted from blood. Subset: CD45RA-negative fraction. In DNA, the CDR3 is TGTGCCAGCAGTGGCCCCAGCACTGGGGCCAACGTCCTGACTTTC. Translated: CASSGPSTGANVLTF.